The 12 T cell receptor beta chains reported below all come from one sample, sequenced in a study of metastatic and nonmetastatic thyroid tumors. Using MiXCR, TCRdb reanalyzed the PCR reads. The table has 35,000 to 40,000 clones, more than 25% seen once. Patients were all untreated before their thyroid surgery. The sequenced sample consisted of blood. These TCRs come from a male donor with papillary thyroid cancer or a benign thyroid nodule (not recorded which). Some clones in this sample may be carry-over from other donors' samples.

V is TRBV6-1 and J is TRBJ2-1, with 10 nucleotides matching TRBD2. The CDR3 runs to 16 residues. Trimming took 4 bases from V and 10 from J; bases not matched to a gene: 13. Germline lookup yields CDR1 MNHNS and CDR2 SASEGT. DNA for the CDR3: TGTGCCAGCAGTGGGGGGACTAGCGTGAGTCTGAAGGAGCAGTTCTTC. It yields the protein CASSGGTSVSLKEQFF.

V usage is TRBV3-1 and J usage is TRBJ2-1; a weak D match, TRBD1 (7 bases). Between the trimmed V and J ends, which lost 1 base and 9 bases, there was a span of 13 bases. The CDR3 sequence is 14 residues long. Germline loops: CDR1 LGHDT, CDR2 YNNKEL (reference sequence). This CDR3 reads CASSQVGRGAEQFF. CDR3 nucleotides: TGTGCCAGCAGCCAAGTGGGCAGGGGGGCTGAGCAGTTCTTC.

The genes are TRBV7-2 and TRBJ2-5; TRBD2 matches 9 bases. The germline V gene has CDR1 SGHTA and CDR2 FQGNSA. Germline trimming cut 2 bases from V and 3 bases from J; bases unmatched to any gene: 4. CDR3 length equals 15 residues. CDR3: CASSLSPSGEETQYF. Here the CDR3 DNA reads TGTGCCAGCAGCTTATCCCCTAGCGGGGAAGAGACCCAGTACTTC. The full variable domain, in which reference TRBV7-2 and TRBJ2-5 provide the parts outside the CDR3, is GAGVSQSPSNKVTEKGKDVELRCDPISGHTALYWYRQSLGQGLEFLIYFQGNSAPDKSGLPSDRFSAERTGGSVSTLTIQRTQQEDSAVYLCASSLSPSGEETQYFGPGTRLLVL.

In this sample, this clone turned up a few times. The chain links TRBV12-3 or TRBV12-4 to TRBJ2-7; a weak D match, TRBD1 (6 bases). Between the trimmed V and J ends, which lost 1 base and 3 bases, there was a span of 10 bases. This CDR3 contains 14 residues. This CDR3 reads CASSLGAGVYEQYF. CDR3 sequence (DNA): TGTGCCAGCAGTTTAGGGGCAGGGGTCTACGAGCAGTACTTC.

The chain's CDR3 is CASSLTGTAEAFF. The CDR3 coding sequence is TGTGCCAGCAGCTTAACGGGGACAGCTGAAGCTTTCTTT. This chain joins TRBV7-3 and TRBJ1-1; 7 nucleotides align to TRBD1. There are 13 residues in the CDR3. CDR1 SGHTA and CDR2 FQGTGA come from the germline V gene. V lost 0 bases and J lost 6; bases outside the gene matches: 1.

In this sample, this clone turned up once. The rearrangement links TRBV7-3 to TRBJ1-6; D is unclear. V gave up 5 bases and J gave up 7 bases, with 9 bases separating them. The CDR3 is 13 residues long. Germline lookup yields CDR1 SGHTA and CDR2 FQGTGA. The CDR3 DNA is TGTGCCAGCAGCCGAGACCTCAATTCACCCCTCCACTTT. Translation gives CASSRDLNSPLHF.

The chain carries TRBV11-1 and TRBJ2-2; 8 bases align to TRBD2. This CDR3 has 16 residues. Trimming took 5 bases from V and 0 from J; bases not matched to a gene: 5. The germline CDR1 and CDR2 sequences are SGHAT and FQDESV (reference sequence). The CDR3 spells CASSPQGLANTGELFF. The CDR3, as DNA: TGTGCCAGCAGCCCACAGGGACTAGCGAACACCGGGGAGCTGTTTTTT.

This clone was counted between two and nine times. This rearrangement joins TRBV25-1 to TRBJ2-7; the D gene is possibly TRBD1 (6 bases). CDR3 length: 13 amino acids. The V end lost 4 bases, the J end lost 2 bases, and 9 bases lay between the germline ends. Germline V gives CDR1 MGHDK, CDR2 SYGVNS. CDR3 DNA sequence: TGTGCCAGCAGTGGGACAGTAACCTACGAGCAGTACTTC. Translation gives CASSGTVTYEQYF.

This clone has more than one count but fewer than ten. This sequence joins TRBV12-3 or TRBV12-4 and TRBJ2-7; D may correspond to TRBD1 or TRBD2 (5 bases each). The CDR3 is made up of 14 amino acids. Between the trimmed V and J ends, which lost 6 bases and 6 bases, there was a span of 18 bases. CDR3 nucleotides: TGTGCCAGCAGCTACACTAGGGGTCTTAGCGAGCAGTACTTC. It codes for CASSYTRGLSEQYF.

Only a few counts were recorded for this clone. The V call is TRBV7-2, the J call TRBJ1-2; no clear D. Germline CDR1 and CDR2: SGHTA and FQGNSA. Deletions cut 5 bases from V and 3 bases from J, with 7 bases between. The CDR3 length is 12 residues. The CDR3 region is CASSRIHYGYTF. The CDR3 nucleotides are TGTGCCAGCAGCCGGATCCACTATGGCTACACCTTC.

V gene TRBV10-3 combines with J gene TRBJ1-1, with D perhaps TRBD1 (5 bases). The germline V gene has CDR1 ENHRY and CDR2 SYGVKD. The CDR3 extends over 12 amino acids. Trimming stripped 3 bases from V and 8 bases from J, with 10 bases between. Here the CDR3 DNA reads TGTGCCATCAGTGATGAAACAGGAGAAGCTTTCTTT. This codes for CAISDETGEAFF.

There are many counts of this clone. This chain joins TRBV6-1 and TRBJ1-4; 10 bases match TRBD1. V lost 0 bases, J lost 8 bases, and 6 bases stayed unmatched. CDR3 length equals 16 residues. The V gene's germline CDR1 is MNHNS and CDR2 SASEGT. CDR3 bases: TGTGCCAGCAGTGAAGCGCTCGGGGACAGGGGCGAAAAACTGTTTTTT. It encodes CASSEALGDRGEKLFF.